This TCR beta chain originates from a study of cytomegalovirus exposure and HLA in healthy donors. The donors were part of the roughly 110-subject validation cohort, which stood apart from the roughly 670-subject first cohort. In germline, CDR1 is SEHNR, CDR2 FQNEAQ (reference sequence). The V end was cut by 4 bases, the J end by 6 bases, with 13 bases between. This CDR3 region has 13 residues. Study-wide points: Subsequent analysis revealed that first-cohort TCR clusters tended to co-occur in the 90 to 150 validation repertoires. Cytomegalovirus association was listed for about 180 TCR beta chains.

Assay used: immunoSEQ multiplex PCR; TCRdb lists only in-frame clones, some missing. The sample holds 80,000 to 100,000 clones, roughly 84% seen once. On this clone itself: The antigen is unknown.

The chain employs TRBV7-9 and TRBJ2-7, with D possibly matching TRBD1 (7 bases). This receptor was taken from a man between 18 and 29 years old in good health and CMV-seropositive. The sequencing input was PBMCs. The DNA of the CDR3 is TGTGCCAGCAGCTCCGGGACAGCGGGCGAGCAGTACTTC. This encodes CASSSGTAGEQYF.